A single sample is the source of the 19 T cell receptor beta chains below, sequenced in a study of read filtering for tumor transcriptome and immune sequencing. Molecular barcoded adaptors covering alpha/delta and beta/gamma chains were used on 400 ng RNA. Using its own MiXCR run on the reads, TCRdb lists one record per CDR3 protein. The sample contains nearly 60,000 distinct CDR3 sequences, 10% to 15% of which appear only once. Sample: a population of CD138-negative cells sorted from bone marrow. The source of these receptors is a donor aged 40 or over with multiple myeloma.

In its sample, this clonotype was seen many times. This chain links TRBV12-3 or TRBV12-4 with TRBJ1-5; possible D gene TRBD1, 5 bases. The CDR3 has 15 residues. With 6 bases removed from V and 0 bases from J, the gap between germline ends came to 12 bases. The chain's CDR3 is CASSLDSYSNQPQHF. Here the CDR3 DNA reads TGTGCCAGCAGCCTCGACAGCTATAGCAATCAGCCCCAGCATTTT.

This clonotype was recorded a few times. A read error is possible here, since a much larger clone lies one base away. The chain employs TRBV5-1 and TRBJ2-3; 8 bases match TRBD2. CDR1 SGHRS and CDR2 YFSETQ come from the germline V gene. V was pared by 0 bases and J by 4 bases, with 1 base of the junction left unmatched. The length of the CDR3 is 14 residues. The CDR3 region is CASSLDGGADTQYF. The DNA for the CDR3 is TGCGCCAGCAGCTTGGACGGGGGGGCAGATACGCAGTATTTT.

The sample holds many counts of this clonotype. The CDR3 here is CASSPMAGDEQFF. CDR3 coding DNA: TGTGCCAGCTCACCAATGGCGGGAGATGAGCAGTTCTTC. The V and J genes are TRBV18 and TRBJ2-1; 7 nucleotides agree with TRBD2. CDR1 KGHSH and CDR2 LQKENI come from the germline V gene. V shed 2 bases, J shed 8 bases, and the junction held 3 bases outside the gene matches. The CDR3 loop spans 13 amino acids.

This clonotype was observed at least ten times. V and J are TRBV2 and TRBJ2-2, with D uncertain. The CDR3 contains 14 residues. V lost 6 bases, J lost 4 bases, and 12 bases lay in between. Germline CDR1 and CDR2: SNHLY and FYNNEI. The chain's CDR3 is CASSVRASTGELFF. DNA for the CDR3: TGTGCCAGCAGCGTTCGGGCGAGCACCGGGGAGCTGTTTTTT.

This clonotype has a count of ten or more. The chain links TRBV20-1 to TRBJ1-5, with no clear D. Germline CDR1 is DFQATT and CDR2 is SNEGSKA (reference sequence). The CDR3 contains 14 residues. V dropped 3 bases and J dropped 4 bases, with 13 bases sitting between them. This CDR3 is CSASSVQGNQPQHF. In DNA, the CDR3 is TGCAGTGCTAGTTCGGTCCAAGGTAATCAGCCCCAGCATTTT.

At least ten counts were recorded for this clonotype. This chain connects TRBV20-1 to TRBJ1-1, with D hard to call. Trimming took 6 bases from V and 3 from J, leaving 20 bases between them. The CDR3 spans 15 residues. Germline V gene lookup returns CDR1 DFQATT and CDR2 SNEGSKA (reference sequence). Written as DNA, the CDR3 is TGCAGTGCCCGAATCGGGAGGTCGTTAGACACTGAAGCTTTCTTT. Protein product: CSARIGRSLDTEAFF.

There are many counts of this clonotype. The chain has TRBV20-1 and TRBJ1-5; D is possibly TRBD1 (6 bases). From germline, CDR1 is DFQATT and CDR2 SNEGSKA (reference sequence). Trimming shortened V by 2 bases and J by 5 bases, and 10 bases separated the two germline ends. The CDR3 length is 13 residues. The CDR3 protein is CSARQGSDQPQHF. The CDR3 DNA reads TGCAGTGCTAGACAGGGGTCAGATCAGCCCCAGCATTTT.

This clonotype showed up just a few times. The chain is built from TRBV12-3 or TRBV12-4 and TRBJ2-2, with 10 bases aligning to TRBD2. Trimming took 6 bases from V and 1 from J; bases not matched to a gene: 5. The CDR3 consists of 16 residues. The chain's CDR3 is CASSPRLAGNTGELFF. The CDR3 nucleotides read TGTGCCAGCAGCCCGAGACTAGCGGGGAACACCGGGGAGCTGTTTTTT.

At least ten counts were recorded for this clonotype. V is TRBV29-1 and J is TRBJ1-4; 8 bases are a match to TRBD1. J lost 0 bases, V lost 5 bases, and 2 bases had no gene match. CDR3 length: 14 amino acids. Germline V gene lookup returns CDR1 SQVTM and CDR2 ANQGSEA. In DNA form, the CDR3 reads TGCAGCGTTAGGACAGGGTCAACTAATGAAAAACTGTTTTTT. Protein sequence: CSVRTGSTNEKLFF.

This clonotype was counted between two and nine times. CDR3 sequence (DNA): TGTGCCAGCAGCCAAGGAACAGGGTGCAATCAGCCCCAGCATTTT. Its translation is CASSQGTGCNQPQHF. This chain links TRBV3-1 with TRBJ1-5; D might be TRBD1 (6 bases). V was trimmed by 1 base and J by 2 bases, leaving 9 bases between them. CDR3 length equals 15 residues. The V gene's germline CDR1 is LGHDT and CDR2 YNNKEL (reference sequence). Using reference TRBV3-1 and TRBJ1-5 for the parts outside the CDR3, the full variable domain is DTAVSQTPKYLVTQMGNDKSIKCEQNLGHDTMYWYKQDSKKFLKIMFSYNNKELIINETVPNRFSPKSPDKAHLNLHINSLELGDSAVYFCASSQGTGCNQPQHFGDGTRLSIL.

This clonotype was counted ten times or more. The chain joins TRBV20-1 to TRBJ1-6; no reliable D call. Trimming took off 4 bases at V and 6 bases at J, with 10 bases between the two ends. Germline assignment: CDR1 DFQATT and CDR2 SNEGSKA (reference sequence). CDR3 size: 13 residues. The CDR3 spells CSATLSTNSPLHF. As DNA, the CDR3 is TGCAGTGCTACCCTGTCTACTAATTCACCCCTCCACTTT.

About this clonotype: Possible read error: a much larger clone is one base away. The chain combines TRBV4-2 with TRBJ1-3; 11 bases match TRBD1. The CDR3 is 16 amino acids. Germline assignment: CDR1 LGHNA and CDR2 YNFKEQ. CDR3 coding DNA: TGTGCCGGCAGCCACCTGGGACAGGGGGGAGGAAACACCATATATTTT. Residues: CAGSHLGQGGGNTIYF.

This clonotype was detected many times. V is TRBV18 and J is TRBJ1-1; the match to TRBD1 covers 7 bases. The CDR3 sequence is 14 residues long. With V trimmed by 3 bases and J by 3 bases, 4 bases remained unmatched. Germline assignment: CDR1 KGHSH and CDR2 LQKENI. The CDR3 reads CASSPGQADTEAFF. The CDR3 nucleotides read TGTGCCAGCTCACCCGGACAGGCGGACACTGAAGCTTTCTTT.

This clonotype showed up many times. J is TRBJ1-1 and V is TRBV5-5; tentative D call: TRBD1 (5 bases). The V end lost 0 bases, the J end lost 5 bases, and 11 bases lay between the germline ends. CDR1 and CDR2 from the germline V gene are SGHKS and YYEKEE (reference sequence). There are 14 residues in the CDR3. CDR3 sequence: CASSLVPGDTEAFF. In DNA form, the CDR3 reads TGTGCCAGCAGCTTGGTGCCGGGGGATACTGAAGCTTTCTTT.

This clonotype was seen many times. The V gene is TRBV4-1, the J gene TRBJ2-3; weak D call: TRBD1 (5 bases). CDR1 is MGHRA and CDR2 is YSYEKL in the germline V gene. The CDR3 is 15 amino acids. V shed 1 base and J shed 3 bases, with 11 bases lying between them. DNA for the CDR3: TGCGCCAGCAGCCAAGTGGTCCAGGGAACAGATACGCAGTATTTT. Translation: CASSQVVQGTDTQYF.

This clonotype was seen only a few times. The chain joins TRBV27 to TRBJ2-7, with a tentative D call TRBD1 (6 bases). Germline V gene lookup returns CDR1 MNHEY and CDR2 SMNVEV (reference sequence). V gave up 4 bases and J gave up 0 bases, with 13 bases separating them. CDR3 length: 15 amino acids. CDR3 DNA sequence: TGTGCCAGCAGTTCAGGGGACACTTTCTCCTACGAGCAGTACTTC. Translation: CASSSGDTFSYEQYF.

This clonotype was recorded at least ten times. CDR3 protein: CASSLLLQDNQPQHF. CDR3 in DNA: TGTGCCAGCAGCTTATTACTTCAGGACAATCAGCCCCAGCATTTT. The rearrangement links TRBV5-8 to TRBJ1-5; D ambiguous. Germline assignment: CDR1 SGHTS and CDR2 YDEGEE. The CDR3 is made up of 15 amino acids. Trimming stripped 2 bases from V and 3 bases from J, with 12 bases between.

This clonotype was seen once. The junction departs from germline at one end; a sequencing error may be responsible. This sequence joins TRBV5-1 and TRBJ2-5; D possibly matches TRBD1 or TRBD2 (5 bases each). This CDR3 comprises 15 residues. Germline lookup yields CDR1 SGHRS and CDR2 YFSETQ. The CDR3: CASSLEGTARETRYF. CDR3 in DNA: TGCGCCAGCAGCTTGGAGGGGACCGCGAGGGAGACCCGGTACTTC.

With respect to this clonotype: This may come from a read error, since a much larger clone is one base off. The CDR3 carries no conserved terminal phenylalanine or tryptophan, so it likely arises from a read error. The rearrangement joins TRBV24-1 to TRBJ1-5; D call uncertain. The CDR3 is 13 amino acids. CDR1 is KGHDR and CDR2 is SFDVKD in the germline V gene. Trimming removed 7 bases from V and 4 bases from J, with 10 bases in between. The CDR3 reads CATRETANQPQHS. The CDR3 coding sequence is TGTGCCACCAGGGAGACGGCGAATCAGCCCCAGCATTCT.